This T cell receptor beta chain came from a study of blood T cell repertoires in COVID-19 (TCRdb year 2020). Background on the whole study: The collaborator samples originated in the United States, Italy and Spain and spanned the acute and convalescent phases of COVID-19. The samples were drawn from two sources: the first 160 participants of the ongoing ImmuneRACE study, and 950 to 1,500 subjects contributed by 6 global collaborators. Deeply sampled blood TCRbeta repertoires from subjects exposed to, actively infected with, or recovered from COVID-19 were included in the dataset. Nearly every sample came with metadata listing a de-identified subject ID, COVID-19 status, age in years and sex. The material from the prospective study consisted of cDNA or gDNA derived from T cells, B-cell-depleted T cells, or PBMCs. A freely available public database, intended as a resource for researchers studying the immune response to SARS-CoV-2, is where the repertoires were released. Where available, HLA class I and class II types were obtained from metadata supplied by the sample provider rather than from assay-based typing. Results the study describes overall, beyond this receptor: The quantity of clinical and demographic metadata differed by source and by participant and was supplied without curation.

TCRbeta CDR3 regions were amplified from genomic DNA by means of the immunoSEQ Assay, a bias-controlled multiplex PCR. The published analysis was carried out like this. The number of nucleated cells in each sample was estimated from the amplification of reference gene primers within the assay. To quantify the absolute abundance of each unique TCRbeta CDR3 rearrangement, sequence reads were collapsed and filtered. For each sample, productive Simpson clonality was calculated as the square root of Simpson's diversity index across productive rearrangements. TCRdb mirrors the immuneACCESS table, restricted to in-frame sequences. Some clones are absent from its copies; in checked studies, under half trace to an unresolved V gene, and the reason for the others is unknown. Clone size and V and J calls were adopted from that table, with D and trimming inferred from the DNA. In this sample the table shows 210,000 or so clones, 86% of which occur a single time. The top ten clones comprise roughly 2% of the sample.

Per the germline V gene (reference sequence), SGHNT is the CDR1 and YYREEE is the CDR2. V and J lose 0 bases and 6 bases, and a span of 11 bases separates them. The CDR3 covers 14 residues, taking in both the cysteine and the phenylalanine. This entry keeps only the CDR3 DNA: 42 bases, framed from base 1. Whole blood was collected in K2EDTA tubes by collaborating institutions according to the institutions' own protocols. For TCRbeta analysis, collaborators shipped samples in one of three forms: frozen whole blood, isolated PBMCs, or DNA extracted from either of those sample types. Note on this clone: This receptor's antigen is unknown. Base qualities are not recorded, but no much larger clone differs from it by a single base.

The chain couples TRBV5-4 to TRBJ2-3, and possibly TRBD1, on 6 matching bases. The receptor comes from a woman in her fifties or sixties with acute or convalescent COVID-19. What was sequenced was peripheral blood. The DNA is as follows: TGTGCCAGCAGCTTGGAGGGTCAGGGGGATACGCAGTATTTT. It specifies CASSLEGQGDTQYF.